The 21 T cell receptor beta chains in this list originate from one sample, sequenced in a study of spatial heterogeneity in lung cancer (dated by TCRdb to the late 2010s). Read against the paper, the sample's time point label means: blood at routine non-recurrence follow-up after resection. Library creation used 5' RACE. Sequenced using a NextSeq 500. TCRdb handled the public reads itself, with Q25 trimming in fastp and clone calling in MiXCR, and kept productive beta chains. Each CDR3 protein appears once, grouped with its most common genes and DNA. Counted in this sample were 110,000 or so distinct CDR3 sequences; 9.5% to 14% of them appeared once. The ten largest make up approximately 24% of the sample. This specimen was PBMCs, taken at follow-up. The source is a female donor with early-stage non-small cell lung cancer.

This clonotype was counted a few times. This chain links TRBV6-6 with TRBJ1-4; D gene ambiguous. Germline CDR1 and CDR2: MNHNY and SVGAGI (reference sequence). The CDR3 totals 16 residues. Deletions cut 0 bases from V and 7 bases from J, with 15 bases between. In DNA, the CDR3 is TGTGCCAGCAGTTACTCCCGCGGATCCGGGTCTGAAAAACTGTTTTTT. Protein sequence: CASSYSRGSGSEKLFF.

The chain uses TRBV6-2 or TRBV6-3 and TRBJ2-5; 9 nucleotides agree with TRBD2. V gave up 6 bases and J gave up 2 bases; unmatched junction bases: 7. The germline CDR1 and CDR2 sequences are MNHEY and SVGEGT. The CDR3 spans 15 residues. CDR3 in DNA: TGTGCCAGCAGGCGGATAGCGGGAGTTCAAGAGACCCAGTACTTC. Residues: CASRRIAGVQETQYF.

This clonotype was recorded at least ten times. One junction end disagrees with the germline gene, perhaps due to a read error. The J gene is TRBJ2-7, the V gene TRBV12-3 or TRBV12-4; the D gene is possibly TRBD2 (6 bases). The CDR3 is 12 amino acids. In nucleotides, the CDR3 is TGTGCCAGCCGTTTGGCGGGGCCCGAGCAGTACTTC. Its translation is CASRLAGPEQYF.

This clonotype has a count of ten or more. The chain carries TRBV28 and TRBJ1-4; 9 nucleotides agree with TRBD1. Germline lookup yields CDR1 MDHEN and CDR2 SYDVKM. Trimming cost V 10 bases and J 5 bases; bases outside gene matches: 8. The CDR3 runs 14 residues. The CDR3, as DNA: TGTGCCACAGCTTGGGGGACAGGGAATGAAAAACTGTTTTTT. Protein product: CATAWGTGNEKLFF.

This clonotype was counted at least ten times. The CDR3 is CASSIDQRAEQYF. CDR3 bases: TGTGCCAGTAGTATAGACCAGCGTGCCGAGCAGTACTTC. The chain links TRBV19 to TRBJ2-7; D gene uncertain. The CDR3 is made up of 13 amino acids. V lost 0 bases and J 6 bases, leaving 9 bases between the germline ends. The germline CDR1 and CDR2 sequences are LNHDA and SQIVND (reference sequence).

This clonotype was found a few times. As DNA, the CDR3 is TGTGCCAGCAGCAATAACAGGGGGCGGATCGCTAACTATGGCTACACCTTC. Protein: CASSNNRGRIANYGYTF. This rearrangement joins TRBV28 to TRBJ1-2; 9 bases line up with TRBD1. Germline V gene lookup returns CDR1 MDHEN and CDR2 SYDVKM. This CDR3 region has 17 residues. The trim removed 6 bases at V and 0 bases at J, leaving 11 bases unmatched.

The V call is TRBV28, the J call TRBJ1-1; D unclear. Germline CDR1 MDHEN, CDR2 SYDVKM. This CDR3 region has 10 residues. Trimming removed 5 bases at V and 7 bases at J, with 5 bases between. In DNA form, the CDR3 reads TGTGCCAGCAGTCAGGATGAAGCTTTCTTT. This sequence encodes CASSQDEAFF.

The V call is TRBV10-3, the J call TRBJ1-2; maybe TRBD1 (5 bases). The CDR3 loop spans 16 amino acids. Trimming took off 7 bases at V and 7 bases at J, with 25 bases between the two ends. Looked up from germline, CDR1 is ENHRY and CDR2 is SYGVKD. CDR3 sequence reads: CAINSFAGGKGGGYTF. CDR3 in DNA: TGTGCCATCAACAGCTTCGCTGGGGGAAAAGGAGGTGGCTACACCTTC.

This clonotype was detected only a few times. This chain links TRBV24-1 with TRBJ2-3; D ambiguous. The germline V and J ends were trimmed by 0 bases and 4 bases, with 13 bases remaining between them. CDR3 size: 16 residues. CDR1 KGHDR and CDR2 SFDVKD come from the germline V gene. The CDR3 sequence: CATSDLGAESADTQYF. The CDR3 bases are TGTGCCACCAGTGATTTGGGAGCAGAGTCGGCAGATACGCAGTATTTT.

The V call is TRBV2, the J call TRBJ2-7, with a possible D match to TRBD2 (6 bases). Germline lookup yields CDR1 SNHLY and CDR2 FYNNEI. Trimming took 2 bases from V and 6 from J, leaving 11 bases between them. The CDR3 has 13 amino acids. The CDR3 here is CASSEFPRGEQYF. The CDR3 DNA reads as TGTGCCAGCAGTGAATTTCCGCGGGGCGAGCAGTACTTC.

The V call is TRBV29-1, the J call TRBJ2-7; D may be TRBD1 or TRBD2 (6 bases each). Between the trimmed V and J ends, which lost 7 bases and 0 bases, there was a span of 16 bases. The CDR3 has 14 amino acids. The V gene's germline CDR1 is SQVTM and CDR2 ANQGSEA. The DNA for the CDR3 is TGCAGCGCCTGGGGGGCAGACAGCTCCTACGAGCAGTACTTC. It codes for CSAWGADSSYEQYF.

This clonotype was seen a few times. DNA of the CDR3: TGTGCCAGCTCACCACGGACAGTAGATAATTCACCCCTCCACTTT. Amino acids: CASSPRTVDNSPLHF. The J gene is TRBJ1-6, the V gene TRBV18, with TRBD1 as a possible D gene (6 bases). Trimming shortened V by 1 base and J by 5 bases, and 9 bases separated the two germline ends. This CDR3 has 15 residues. Germline assignment: CDR1 KGHSH and CDR2 LQKENI.

As for this clonotype: Given a much more abundant clone one base away, this may be a read error. The J gene is TRBJ2-7, the V gene TRBV20-1; perhaps D is TRBD1 or TRBD2 (5 bases each). Germline V gene sequence: CDR1 DFQATT, CDR2 SNEGSKA (reference sequence). The CDR3 is 12 amino acids. With 5 bases removed from V and 2 bases from J, the gap between germline ends came to 10 bases. The CDR3 sequence: CSARRGPYEQYF. The DNA of the CDR3 is TGCAGTGCTCGACGGGGACCCTACGAGCAGTACTTC.

A few counts support this clonotype. The rearrangement joins TRBV7-9 to TRBJ2-3; 7 bases fit TRBD2. The V gene end was trimmed by 1 base and the J gene end by 4 bases; junction bases not matched to a gene: 2. The length of the CDR3 is 14 residues. Germline V CDR1 and CDR2: SEHNR, FQNEAQ (reference sequence). In DNA, the CDR3 is TGTGCCAGCAGCTTAGAGGGGAGGGCAGATACGCAGTATTTT. Its protein is CASSLEGRADTQYF.

The chain has TRBV29-1 and TRBJ2-3; 7 nucleotides agree with TRBD2. The CDR3 covers 17 residues. V lost 1 base, J lost 4 bases, and 14 bases stayed unmatched. The germline CDR1 and CDR2 sequences are SQVTM and ANQGSEA. In DNA, the CDR3 is TGCAGCGTTGAAGGCACATTGACTGGCGGGAGCTCAGATACGCAGTATTTT. Translated: CSVEGTLTGGSSDTQYF.

This clonotype occurred many times. V is TRBV6-5 and J is TRBJ1-2; no reliable D call. The CDR3 contains 14 residues. Germline assignment: CDR1 MNHEY and CDR2 SVGAGI. V lost 5 bases, J lost 8 bases, and 18 bases lay in between. The CDR3 protein is CASSSFEKMVGYTF. CDR3 nucleotide sequence: TGTGCCAGCAGTAGTTTCGAGAAAATGGTAGGCTACACCTTC.

This clonotype has at least ten counts. The J gene is TRBJ2-5, the V gene TRBV3-1; D remains ambiguous. Germline lookup yields CDR1 LGHDT and CDR2 YNNKEL (reference sequence). V was cut by 5 bases and J by 2 bases, with 6 bases left in between. The CDR3 runs 12 residues. Here the CDR3 reads CASSGSQETQYF. In DNA form, the CDR3 reads TGTGCCAGCAGCGGATCACAAGAGACCCAGTACTTC.

This clonotype was recorded at least ten times. This chain uses TRBV4-3 with TRBJ1-2; D is ambiguous. CDR1 and CDR2 (germline): LGHNA, YSLEER. The V gene lost 1 base and the J gene lost 0 bases, with 15 bases spanning the gap. The CDR3 has 17 residues. CDR3 loop: CASSQALIRAANYGYTF. The CDR3 coding sequence is TGCGCCAGCAGCCAAGCCCTAATTCGCGCCGCTAACTATGGCTACACCTTC.

This clonotype has at least ten counts. The V call is TRBV29-1, the J call TRBJ2-3, with D maybe TRBD1 (6 bases). V lost 6 bases and J lost 0, with 19 bases in between. The germline V gene encodes CDR1 SQVTM and CDR2 ANQGSEA. CDR3 length equals 16 residues. The CDR3 protein is CSVTTGTPTSTDTQYF. CDR3 DNA sequence: TGCAGCGTGACGACAGGTACCCCTACTAGCACAGATACGCAGTATTTT.

This clonotype has at least ten counts. V gene TRBV27 combines with J gene TRBJ1-5; no clear D. The CDR3 extends over 13 amino acids. V was pared by 5 bases and J by 5 bases, with 10 bases between. Per germline, CDR1 MNHEY and CDR2 SMNVEV (reference sequence). This CDR3 reads CASSPYGDQPQHF. The CDR3 DNA reads TGTGCCAGCAGTCCGTACGGGGATCAGCCCCAGCATTTT.

The V and J genes are TRBV11-2 and TRBJ1-3, with D hard to call. Trimming cost V 1 base and J 0 bases, with 10 bases left between them. The CDR3 contains 16 residues. CDR1 and CDR2 from the germline V gene are SGHAT and FQNNGV. This CDR3 reads CASSLADSASGNTIYF. The CDR3 DNA reads as TGTGCCAGCAGCTTAGCGGACTCAGCCTCTGGAAACACCATATATTTT.